This T cell receptor beta chain comes out of a study of breast tumors, draining lymph nodes, adjacent tissues (dated by TCRdb to 2015 to 2016). Regarding the study in general: In breast cancer patients, the study compared the TCR beta repertoires of tumor, adjacent nontumor tissue and axillary lymph nodes. The study aimed to assess the relationships and possible T-cell exchange between tumor, surrounding tissue and draining lymph node repertoires in human breast cancer. Overall study results and their limits: A scenario in which most tumor T cells derive from the lymph node and then expand within tumor tissue was judged to be consistent with the data. Tumors showed preferential V and J gene usage, and their T-cell repertoire diversity fell below that of lymph nodes yet above that of nontumor tissue. The conclusion that tumor T cells originate in lymph nodes was framed as consistent with a hypothesis rather than directly demonstrated. Tumor and nontumor tissue repertoires were significantly more similar in luminal-like than in basal-like breast cancer.

A word on this clonotype: Its antigen is not yet known. No much larger clone exists at a distance of one base, and base qualities are not known.

Reads for this sample came from an Illumina HiSeq 2000. Multiplex PCR amplification was used to build the TCR beta chain libraries. The amplified TCR beta chain products were analyzed by high-throughput sequencing. TCRdb redid the processing of the public reads, applying fastp at Q25 and MiXCR, and retained in-frame beta chains. Each CDR3 protein gets just one entry, which takes the most common genes and DNA from the rows behind it. The table for this sample lists some 200,000 distinct CDR3 sequences; about 32% of them were counted only once. The ten largest clones capture more than 4% of the sample. V sheds 6 bases and J sheds 0 bases, leaving 15 bases between their ends. Taken from the germline V gene, the CDR1 and CDR2 loops are SNHLY and FYNNEI. The CDR3 starts with the cysteine, ends with the phenylalanine, and has 16 residues. CDR3 DNA only is kept here, 48 bases in frame from base 1. Lymph node samples were obtained from the axillary draining lymph nodes of breast cancer patients.

Sequenced: axillary lymph node tissue. This clonotype was sampled from a female donor with breast cancer. Some clones in this sample may be carry-over from other donors' samples. This chain joins TRBV2 to TRBJ1-3, with the D gene not confidently named. The sequenced DNA: TGTGCCAGCAGGGCATACAGCCTACTCTCTGGAAACACCATATATTTT. This encodes CASRAYSLLSGNTIYF.